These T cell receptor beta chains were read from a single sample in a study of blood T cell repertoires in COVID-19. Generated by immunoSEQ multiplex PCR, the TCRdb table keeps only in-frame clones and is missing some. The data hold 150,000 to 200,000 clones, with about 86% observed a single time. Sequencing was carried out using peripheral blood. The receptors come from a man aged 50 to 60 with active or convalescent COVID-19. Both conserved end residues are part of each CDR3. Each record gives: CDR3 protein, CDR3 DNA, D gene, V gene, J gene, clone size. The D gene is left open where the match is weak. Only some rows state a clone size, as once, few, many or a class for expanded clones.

CDR3aa: CASRGPRATNEKLFF; CDR3nt: TGTGCCAGCAGGGGCCCCCGAGCAACTAATGAAAAACTGTTTTTT; d_gene: NA; v_gene: TRBV6-6; j_gene: TRBJ1-4; abundance: NA
CDR3aa: CASSTNRPGGGRPQHF; CDR3nt: TGTGCCAGTAGTACAAACCGCCCCGGTGGAGGTCGGCCCCAGCATTTT; d_gene: NA; v_gene: TRBV19; j_gene: TRBJ1-5; abundance: NA
CDR3aa: CASSYRTEEKNSPLHF; CDR3nt: TGTGCCAGCAGTTACAGGACTGAAGAGAAAAATTCACCCCTCCACTTT; d_gene: NA; v_gene: TRBV6-6; j_gene: TRBJ1-6; abundance: NA
CDR3aa: CASTLQGGEQYF; CDR3nt: TGTGCCAGCACTCTACAGGGGGGCGAGCAGTACTTC; d_gene: TRBD1; v_gene: TRBV2; j_gene: TRBJ2-7; abundance: few
CDR3aa: CASSQTLGAGTEAFF; CDR3nt: TGTGCCAGCAGCCAGACCCTAGGAGCGGGCACTGAAGCTTTCTTT; d_gene: NA; v_gene: TRBV3-1/TRBV3-2; j_gene: TRBJ1-1; abundance: NA
CDR3aa: CASTPPMAGGNTGELFF; CDR3nt: TGTGCCAGCACCCCGCCGATGGCGGGGGGCAACACCGGGGAGCTGTTTTTT; d_gene: TRBD2; v_gene: TRBV28; j_gene: TRBJ2-2; abundance: NA
CDR3aa: CSFRDSSYGYTF; CDR3nt: TGCAGCTTCCGGGACAGTTCCTATGGCTACACCTTC; d_gene: TRBD1; v_gene: TRBV29-1; j_gene: TRBJ1-2; abundance: NA
CDR3aa: CASSALQGGEQYF; CDR3nt: TGCGCCAGCAGCGCCCTACAGGGGGGCGAGCAGTACTTC; d_gene: TRBD1; v_gene: TRBV5-1; j_gene: TRBJ2-7; abundance: NA
CDR3aa: CASSESRSTGELFF; CDR3nt: TGTGCCAGCAGTGAATCCAGGTCCACCGGGGAGCTGTTTTTT; d_gene: NA; v_gene: TRBV2; j_gene: TRBJ2-2; abundance: NA
CDR3aa: CATSDQGDRYNEQFF; CDR3nt: TGTGCCACCAGTGACCAGGGGGACAGGTACAATGAGCAGTTCTTC; d_gene: TRBD1; v_gene: TRBV24-1; j_gene: TRBJ2-1; abundance: few
CDR3aa: CASSYERETEAFF; CDR3nt: TGTGCCAGCAGTTACGAGAGAGAGACTGAAGCTTTCTTT; d_gene: NA; v_gene: TRBV6-2/TRBV6-3; j_gene: TRBJ1-1; abundance: NA
CDR3aa: CASSYATGGEQYF; CDR3nt: TGTGCCAGCAGTTACGCCACAGGGGGCGAGCAGTACTTC; d_gene: TRBD1; v_gene: TRBV6-5; j_gene: TRBJ2-7; abundance: NA
CDR3aa: CASSIGYRAHQETQYF; CDR3nt: TGTGCCAGTAGTATAGGGTACAGGGCCCACCAAGAGACCCAGTACTTC; d_gene: NA; v_gene: TRBV19; j_gene: TRBJ2-5; abundance: few
CDR3aa: CASSPPGQTIYLYEQFF; CDR3nt: TGTGCCAGCAGTCCCCCGGGACAGACTATTTACCTCTATGAGCAGTTCTTC; d_gene: TRBD1; v_gene: TRBV6-6; j_gene: TRBJ2-1; abundance: NA
CDR3aa: CASSIDREADTQYF; CDR3nt: TGTGCCAGTAGTATAGATCGCGAGGCAGATACGCAGTATTTT; d_gene: NA; v_gene: TRBV19; j_gene: TRBJ2-3; abundance: NA
CDR3aa: CASSLERGQPQHF; CDR3nt: TGTGCCAGCAGTTTAGAAAGGGGCCAGCCCCAGCATTTT; d_gene: NA; v_gene: TRBV12-3/TRBV12-4; j_gene: TRBJ1-5; abundance: NA
CDR3aa: CASSSNRAWGNYGYTF; CDR3nt: TGTGCCAGCAGTTCTAACAGGGCATGGGGTAACTATGGCTACACCTTC; d_gene: NA; v_gene: TRBV6-2/TRBV6-3; j_gene: TRBJ1-2; abundance: NA
CDR3aa: CSVAASGGANEQFF; CDR3nt: TGCAGCGTTGCCGCTAGCGGGGGGGCCAATGAGCAGTTCTTC; d_gene: TRBD2; v_gene: TRBV29-1; j_gene: TRBJ2-1; abundance: NA